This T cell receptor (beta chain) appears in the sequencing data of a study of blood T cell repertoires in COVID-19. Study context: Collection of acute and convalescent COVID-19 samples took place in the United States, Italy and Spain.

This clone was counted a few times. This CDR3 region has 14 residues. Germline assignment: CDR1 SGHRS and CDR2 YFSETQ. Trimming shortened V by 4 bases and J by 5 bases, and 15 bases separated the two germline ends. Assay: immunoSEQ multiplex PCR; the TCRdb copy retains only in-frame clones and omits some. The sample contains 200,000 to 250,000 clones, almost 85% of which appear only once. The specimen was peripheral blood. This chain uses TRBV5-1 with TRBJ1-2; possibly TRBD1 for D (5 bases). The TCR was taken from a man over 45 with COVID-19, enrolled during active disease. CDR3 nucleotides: TGCGCCAGCAGCCTGGGCGACAGAAAGTATGGCTACACCTTC. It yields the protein CASSLGDRKYGYTF.